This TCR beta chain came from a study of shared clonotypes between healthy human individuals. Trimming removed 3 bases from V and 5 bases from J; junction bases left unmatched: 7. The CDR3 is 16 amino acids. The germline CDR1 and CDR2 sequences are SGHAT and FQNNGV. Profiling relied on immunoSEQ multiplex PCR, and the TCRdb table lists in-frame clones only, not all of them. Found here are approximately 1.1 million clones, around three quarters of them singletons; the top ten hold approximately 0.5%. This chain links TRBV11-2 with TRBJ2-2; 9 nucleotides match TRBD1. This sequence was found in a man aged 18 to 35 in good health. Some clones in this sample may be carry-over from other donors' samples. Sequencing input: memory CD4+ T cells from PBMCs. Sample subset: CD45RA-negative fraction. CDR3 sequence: CASSFLQGAKTGELFF. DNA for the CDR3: TGTGCCAGCAGCTTCTTACAGGGGGCTAAGACCGGGGAGCTGTTTTTT.